A single sample gave rise to the 23 T cell receptor beta chains below, sequenced in a study of T cell repertoires in cytomegalovirus infection. MiXCR, applied by TCRdb to the reads, yields one record per CDR3 protein. Altogether around 710,000 distinct CDR3 sequences are present, almost 30% being singletons, with the ten largest covering around 13%. These receptors lack a known antigen. The sample here was cultured CD8+ T cells from PBMCs, taken from culture after CMV antigen stimulation. Receptor source: a human donor in good health (CMV status not recorded). Some clones in this sample may be carry-over from other donors' samples.

The V call is TRBV2, the J call TRBJ2-1; TRBD1 matches 10 bases. This CDR3 region has 13 residues. The V segment lost 7 bases and the J segment 7 bases; nucleotides outside the gene matches: 4. Germline CDR1 and CDR2: SNHLY and FYNNEI. This CDR3 reads CASNSGQGNEQFF. DNA of the CDR3: TGTGCCAGCAATTCGGGACAGGGGAATGAGCAGTTCTTC. The whole variable domain, filled in from reference TRBV2 and TRBJ2-1, reads EPEVTQTPSHQVTQMGQEVILRCVPISNHLYFYWYRQILGQKVEFLVSFYNNEISEKSEIFDDQFSVERPDGSNFTLKIRSTKLEDSAMYFCASNSGQGNEQFFGPGTRLTVL.

Comments on this clonotype: The junction shows a germline mismatch at one end, possibly a read error. The chain combines TRBV25-1 with TRBJ1-5; weak D call: TRBD1 (5 bases). Germline CDR1 is MGHDK and CDR2 is SYGVNS. This CDR3 is 12 amino acids long. The CDR3 nucleotides are TGTACCAGCAGTGAATGGGGGCAGCCCCAGCATTTT. Protein: CTSSEWGQPQHF.

The V and J genes are TRBV4-3 and TRBJ2-5, with D possibly matching TRBD1 (6 bases). This CDR3 spans 15 amino acids. Trimming shortened V by 0 bases and J by 5 bases, and 13 bases separated the two germline ends. In germline, CDR1 is LGHNA, CDR2 YSLEER. The CDR3 DNA reads as TGCGCCAGCAGCCAAGATTGGGCAGGGGTGGAGACCCAGTACTTC. This gives the protein CASSQDWAGVETQYF.

The sample holds many counts of this clonotype. The chain employs TRBV7-9 and TRBJ2-2; D may be TRBD2 (6 bases). Between the trimmed V and J ends, which lost 5 bases and 9 bases, there was a span of 10 bases. The germline V gene encodes CDR1 SEHNR and CDR2 FQNEAQ (reference sequence). This CDR3 region has 12 residues. This CDR3 is CASSPGDRELFF. CDR3 nucleotides: TGTGCCAGCAGCCCGGGGGACCGGGAGCTGTTTTTT.

Remarks on this clonotype: Germline and junction disagree at one end, which may indicate a read error. This chain joins TRBV4-3 and TRBJ2-1, with TRBD2 as a possible D gene (7 bases). The germline gives CDR1 LGHNA, CDR2 YSLEER. The CDR3 extends over 16 amino acids. CDR3 nucleotides: TGCGCCAGCAACCAAGAAACTGAGGGGGGGACTAATGAGCAGTTCTTC. It yields the protein CASNQETEGGTNEQFF.

The sample holds a few counts of this clonotype. The CDR3 DNA sequence: TGTGCCAGCAGTCTTAGCGGGGGGGCCTTCGGGTATGAGCAGTTCTTC. Translated: CASSLSGGAFGYEQFF. V is TRBV27 and J is TRBJ2-1; 11 bases match TRBD2. This CDR3 has 16 amino acids. Losses at the gene ends were 5 bases for V and 8 bases for J; bases not matched to a gene: 11. Germline values: CDR1 MNHEY, CDR2 SMNVEV (reference sequence).

This clonotype has a handful of counts. J is TRBJ2-7 and V is TRBV6-1; 9 nucleotides agree with TRBD1. Per germline, CDR1 MNHNS and CDR2 SASEGT. V shed 1 base and J 5 bases; nucleotides not matched to a gene: 12. The CDR3 is 17 amino acids. The CDR3 protein is CASSEDGYWTGVHEQYF. The CDR3 nucleotides are TGTGCCAGCAGTGAAGACGGTTACTGGACAGGGGTCCACGAGCAGTACTTC.

This clonotype was recorded once. The chain carries TRBV4-1 and TRBJ2-7, with TRBD2 matching over 8 bases. V dropped 0 bases and J dropped 3; count of bases not matched to a gene: 7. There are 16 residues in the CDR3. Germline values: CDR1 MGHRA, CDR2 YSYEKL. CDR3 bases: TGCGCCAGCAGCCAAGAGCCATTAGCGGGATTCTACGAGCAGTACTTC. Its translation: CASSQEPLAGFYEQYF.

This clonotype has just a few counts. This rearrangement joins TRBV9 to TRBJ1-2; tentative D call: TRBD1 (5 bases). Per the germline V gene, CDR1 is SGDLS and CDR2 is YYNGEE. This CDR3 has 16 amino acids. V lost 0 bases and J lost 0, with 12 bases in between. CDR3 nucleotide sequence: TGTGCCAGCAGCGTAGGCGACAGAAAAGCTAACTATGGCTACACCTTC. As protein: CASSVGDRKANYGYTF.

This clonotype was seen ten or more times. The chain carries TRBV7-2 and TRBJ2-1; either TRBD1 or TRBD2 may supply D (5 bases each). Germline V gene sequence: CDR1 SGHTA, CDR2 FQGNSA. Trimming took 1 base from V and 15 from J, leaving 13 bases between them. The CDR3 length is 12 residues. The DNA of the CDR3 is TGTGCCAGCAGCTTAGGTGGGGGTGACGTGTTCTTC. It is translated as CASSLGGGDVFF. Together with reference TRBV7-2 and TRBJ2-1, the CDR3 gives the full variable domain: GAGVSQSPSNKVTEKGKDVELRCDPISGHTALYWYRQSLGQGLEFLIYFQGNSAPDKSGLPSDRFSAERTGGSVSTLTIQRTQQEDSAVYLCASSLGGGDVFFGPGTRLTVL.

A few counts support this clonotype. The CDR3 spells CASSLGGQSFEKLFF. The CDR3 DNA sequence: TGTGCCAGCAGCTTAGGGGGACAGTCGTTTGAAAAACTGTTTTTT. The chain employs TRBV7-6 and TRBJ1-4; 7 bases align to TRBD1. Per the germline V gene, CDR1 is SGHVS and CDR2 is FNYEAQ. The CDR3 totals 15 residues. J gave up 7 bases and V 1 base, and 6 bases lay outside the gene matches.

This clonotype was counted a few times. The chain employs TRBV27 and TRBJ2-5; D is perhaps TRBD2 (5 bases). The CDR3 runs to 14 residues. The germline gives CDR1 MNHEY, CDR2 SMNVEV (reference sequence). V was pared by 6 bases and J by 5 bases, with 16 bases between. For the CDR3, the DNA is TGTGCCAGCAGAGTCAGCCTATCGGGGGAGACCCAGTACTTC. It codes for CASRVSLSGETQYF.

At least ten counts were recorded for this clonotype. The chain uses TRBV19 and TRBJ2-6; perhaps TRBD2 as D (5 bases). CDR1 and CDR2 (germline): LNHDA, SQIVND (reference sequence). This CDR3 has 17 residues. Between the trimmed V and J ends, which lost 1 base and 0 bases, there was a span of 10 bases. CDR3 amino acids: CASSIGYGDSGANVLTF. The CDR3 DNA reads as TGTGCCAGTAGTATAGGGTACGGGGACTCTGGGGCCAACGTCCTGACTTTC.

This clonotype was detected ten times or more. This chain links TRBV7-8 with TRBJ1-2; 7 positions match TRBD1. The trim removed 2 bases at V and 2 bases at J, leaving 17 bases unmatched. Germline V gene sequence: CDR1 SGHVS, CDR2 FQNEAQ. This CDR3 has 19 residues. CDR3 sequence (DNA): TGTGCCAGCAGCTTATCCCGGGACAGCATAGAGGGGAACAACTATGGCTACACCTTC. Translated, it gives CASSLSRDSIEGNNYGYTF. The full variable domain, rest sourced from reference TRBV7-8 and TRBJ1-2, is GAGVSQSPRYKVAKRGQDVALRCDPISGHVSLFWYQQALGQGPEFLTYFQNEAQLDKSGLPSDRFFAERPEGSVSTLKIQRTQQEDSAVYLCASSLSRDSIEGNNYGYTFGSGTRLTVV.

This clonotype was counted at least ten times. The V and J genes are TRBV6-1 and TRBJ1-5; 9 bases agree with TRBD1. Per germline, CDR1 MNHNS and CDR2 SASEGT. The CDR3 contains 14 residues. J lost 7 bases, V lost 1 base, and 2 bases had no gene match. Written as DNA, the CDR3 is TGTGCCAGCAGTGAAGGACAGGGGGGCCAGCCCCAGCATTTT. Protein product: CASSEGQGGQPQHF.

The chain is built from TRBV29-1 and TRBJ2-2; 7 positions agree with TRBD1. With V trimmed by 7 bases and J by 6 bases, 8 bases remained unmatched. Per the germline V gene, CDR1 is SQVTM and CDR2 is ANQGSEA. CDR3 size: 13 residues. The CDR3 here is CSARDSRSGELFF. The CDR3 DNA is TGCAGCGCGAGGGACAGTCGGTCCGGGGAGCTGTTTTTT.

This clonotype was recorded at least ten times. The CDR3 reads CASSAGAGTGELFF. The CDR3 coding sequence is TGTGCCAGCAGCGCCGGGGCTGGGACCGGGGAGCTGTTTTTT. V is TRBV7-6 and J is TRBJ2-2; possibly TRBD1 or TRBD2 for D (5 bases each). The germline CDR1 and CDR2 sequences are SGHVS and FNYEAQ. The CDR3 has 14 amino acids. The V gene lost 5 bases and the J gene lost 5 bases, with 12 bases spanning the gap.

This clonotype was observed a few times. The genes are TRBV27 and TRBJ2-3; no firm D call. The length of the CDR3 is 12 residues. The V end lost 3 bases, the J end lost 4 bases, and 5 bases lay between the germline ends. Germline lookup yields CDR1 MNHEY and CDR2 SMNVEV (reference sequence). CDR3 amino acids: CASSFPSDTQYF. CDR3 nucleotide sequence: TGTGCCAGCAGTTTCCCCTCAGATACGCAGTATTTT.

CDR3 in amino acids: CAISSGSGELFF. CDR3 nucleotide sequence: TGTGCCATCAGTTCCGGTTCCGGGGAGCTGTTTTTT. The chain employs TRBV10-3 and TRBJ2-2; D gene uncertain. Germline V gene sequence: CDR1 ENHRY, CDR2 SYGVKD. The CDR3 is 12 amino acids. The V and J ends lost 5 bases and 6 bases respectively, with 7 bases between them.

This clonotype was counted between two and nine times. The chain employs TRBV12-3 or TRBV12-4 and TRBJ2-7, with D perhaps matching TRBD2 (6 bases). V shed 7 bases and J shed 0 bases, with 13 bases lying between them. This CDR3 region has 14 residues. The CDR3 DNA reads TGTGCCAGCAACTCAGGAGGGGCCTCCTACGAGCAGTACTTC. Its translation: CASNSGGASYEQYF.

V usage is TRBV27 and J usage is TRBJ1-1; D remains unclear. The V gene's germline CDR1 is MNHEY and CDR2 SMNVEV (reference sequence). The CDR3 has 15 residues. Trimming cost V 5 bases and J 0 bases, with 13 bases left between them. The CDR3, as DNA: TGTGCCAGCAGTCACGTCAACTCAGTGAACACTGAAGCTTTCTTT. Translating it yields CASSHVNSVNTEAFF.

This clonotype was counted ten times or more. This chain links TRBV7-6 with TRBJ2-1; no clear D gene. With 5 bases removed from V and 7 bases from J, the gap between germline ends came to 6 bases. The germline V gene has CDR1 SGHVS and CDR2 FNYEAQ. This CDR3 has 11 residues. The CDR3 DNA reads TGTGCCAGCAGCCGAGATAATGAGCAGTTCTTC. Protein: CASSRDNEQFF.

The chain links TRBV27 to TRBJ1-1; the D is unclear. This CDR3 region has 11 residues. V was pared by 5 bases and J by 7 bases, with 8 bases between. Germline V gives CDR1 MNHEY, CDR2 SMNVEV (reference sequence). CDR3 bases: TGTGCCAGCAGTCAACAAGGTGAAGCTTTCTTT. Its translation: CASSQQGEAFF.